Shown below are 20 T cell receptor beta chains from a single sample sequenced in a study of tumor-infiltrating lymphocytes in primary liver carcinoma. With around 490 ng total RNA as template and a constant-region primer, TCR beta cDNA was made. For TCR beta, libraries were produced by three nested multiplex PCR rounds using slightly modified ARM-PCR. Researchers ran the first two PCR rounds for roughly 11 cycles each with TRBV1-TRBV30 forward primers and a C-beta reverse primer. TCRdb ran MiXCR on the multiplex PCR reads and lists one entry per CDR3 protein. The data contain around 88,000 distinct CDR3 sequences, around 68% of them singletons. Co-extraction yielded RNA and DNA from around 20-30 mg of unsorted bulk tissue. Sequences were obtained from tumor-adjacent normal liver tissue. These receptors were collected from a man aged 40-49 years with primary liver carcinoma and hepatitis B virus infection.

On this clonotype: Lacking the conserved final phenylalanine or tryptophan, this CDR3 likely reflects a read error. The genes are TRBV11-3 and TRBJ2-7; D unresolved. Per the germline V gene, CDR1 is SGHNT and CDR2 is YENEEA. The CDR3 is made up of 14 amino acids. V dropped 5 bases and J dropped 1 base, with 12 bases sitting between them. CDR3 sequence: CASSDGFPSYEQYL. CDR3 in DNA: TGTGCCAGCAGCGACGGTTTCCCTTCCTACGAGCAGTACTTA.

The chain couples TRBV7-2 to TRBJ2-5; TRBD2 matches at 8 bases. The trim removed 3 bases at V and 5 bases at J, leaving 2 bases unmatched. This CDR3 is 13 amino acids long. Germline lookup yields CDR1 SGHTA and CDR2 FQGNSA. In DNA, the CDR3 is TGTGCCAGCAGCTTGGGACTAGTGGAGACCCAGTACTTC. It translates to CASSLGLVETQYF.

On this clonotype: Relative to the germline gene, one junction end is altered; a read error may explain this. The CDR3 coding sequence is TGTGCCAGCACCCCATCAGGGACGGGGAGCACAGATGCGCAGTATTTT. Translating it yields CASTPSGTGSTDAQYF. The rearrangement uses TRBV11-2 and TRBJ2-3; D may correspond to TRBD1 or TRBD2 (5 bases each). There are 16 residues in the CDR3. Germline CDR1 reads SGHAT; CDR2 reads FQNNGV.

Comments on this clonotype: With a much larger clone just one base away, this may be a read error. The rearrangement joins TRBV5-6 to TRBJ1-6; TRBD1 matches at 8 bases. In germline, CDR1 is SGHDT, CDR2 YYEEEE. CDR3 length: 16 amino acids. CDR3 protein: CVSSTSTGGVRSPLHF. The DNA of the CDR3 is TGTGTCAGCAGCACCTCTACAGGGGGAGTAAGGTCACCCCTCCACTTT.

Comment on this clonotype: The junction does not match germline at one end; this may be a read error. The V gene is TRBV4-2, the J gene TRBJ2-7; D is perhaps TRBD1 (6 bases). This CDR3 has 12 amino acids. Germline-derived CDR1 and CDR2 are LGHNA and YNFKEQ. CDR3 coding DNA: TGTGCCAACAGCCAGACAGGATACGAGCAGTACTTC. It specifies CANSQTGYEQYF.

On this clonotype: Sequence at one end of the junction differs from germline and may be a read error. V gene TRBV11-2 combines with J gene TRBJ1-1; D is undetermined. This CDR3 has 12 amino acids. From germline, CDR1 is SGHAT and CDR2 FQNNGV. CDR3 DNA: TGTGCCAACAGCTTAGGGTGCTCTGAAGCTTTCTTT. Residues: CANSLGCSEAFF.

Details on this clonotype: One end of the junction varies from germline; a read error may be responsible. The chain links TRBV11-2 to TRBJ1-1; D remains ambiguous. Germline V gene data show CDR1 as SGHAT and CDR2 as FQNNGV. The CDR3 is 13 amino acids. The DNA for the CDR3 is TGTGCCAGGAACTTGCAGGTTAACACTAAAGCTTTCTTT. Translation gives CARNLQVNTKAFF.

In this sample, this clonotype turned up many times. The gene calls are TRBV5-5 and TRBJ2-3, with 8 bases matching TRBD2. This CDR3 spans 15 amino acids. The germline CDR1 and CDR2 sequences are SGHKS and YYEKEE (reference sequence). The V and J ends lost 4 bases and 1 base, in that order; junction bases with no gene match: 5. CDR3 nucleotide sequence: TGTGCCAGCAGCACCCCGACTAGCGGCACAGATACGCAGTATTTT. Residues: CASSTPTSGTDTQYF. Based on the CDR3 plus reference TRBV5-5 and TRBJ2-3, the full variable domain is DAGVTQSPTHLIKTRGQQVTLRCSPISGHKSVSWYQQVLGQGPQFIFQYYEKEERGRGNFPDRFSARQFPNYSSELNVNALLLGDSALYLCASSTPTSGTDTQYFGPGTRLTVL.

This clonotype was seen a handful of times. The rearrangement joins TRBV24-1 to TRBJ2-1, with 13 bases fitting TRBD2. CDR1 and CDR2 from the germline V gene are KGHDR and SFDVKD. The CDR3 consists of 16 residues. Losses at the gene ends were 4 bases for V and 8 bases for J; bases not matched to a gene: 7. The CDR3 is CATSDYGLAGVDEQFF. The CDR3 region has the DNA TGTGCCACCAGTGACTACGGACTAGCGGGAGTTGATGAGCAGTTCTTC.

This clonotype was recorded at least ten times. The chain carries TRBV12-3 or TRBV12-4 and TRBJ2-1, with TRBD2 identical over 12 bases. CDR3 length: 16 residues. V shed 4 bases, J shed 12 bases, and the junction held 13 bases outside the gene matches. The CDR3: CASSSGTSGLRHGQFF. The CDR3 DNA follows: TGTGCCAGCAGTTCAGGGACTAGCGGGTTGAGGCATGGGCAGTTCTTC.

To note about this clonotype: Given the absence of the conserved phenylalanine or tryptophan at the CDR3 end, a read error is likely. This chain uses TRBV11-2 with TRBJ2-3; D unclear. Germline values: CDR1 SGHAT, CDR2 FQNNGV. This CDR3 contains 14 residues. The CDR3 region is CASNLERGTDAQYY. CDR3 coding DNA: TGTGCCAGCAACTTAGAAAGAGGCACAGATGCGCAGTATTAT.

Regarding this clonotype: The conserved phenylalanine or tryptophan normally closing the CDR3 is absent here, so this likely arose from a read error. This sequence joins TRBV11-1 and TRBJ1-1, with 8 nucleotides matching TRBD1. Germline values: CDR1 SGHAT, CDR2 FQDESV (reference sequence). The CDR3 length is 13 residues. Trimming took 10 bases from V and 3 from J; bases not matched to a gene: 7. CDR3 bases: TGTGCCACCGGACAGGGAAGGGACACTGAAGCTTTCTCA. It specifies CATGQGRDTEAFS.

This clonotype was recorded at least ten times. V and J are TRBV4-1 and TRBJ1-2; TRBD1 matches 8 bases. Germline lookup yields CDR1 MGHRA and CDR2 YSYEKL. The CDR3 runs 15 residues. Unmatched junction bases numbered 12, after V lost 4 bases and J lost 8 bases. CDR3 sequence (DNA): TGCGCCAGCAGCCGAATAGCCGACAGGGGCTGGGGCTACACCTTC. It specifies CASSRIADRGWGYTF.

This clonotype was picked up a small number of times. The V call is TRBV28, the J call TRBJ1-1, with D hard to call. Trimming took 7 bases from V and 6 from J, leaving 24 bases between them. CDR1 and CDR2 from the germline V gene are MDHEN and SYDVKM. The CDR3 has 16 residues. CDR3 residues: CASTPQWGFNSAEAFF. The DNA of the CDR3 is TGTGCCAGCACTCCACAGTGGGGATTTAACAGCGCTGAAGCTTTCTTT.

This clonotype showed up just a few times. With a much larger clone just one base away, this may be a read error. This chain connects TRBV5-6 to TRBJ1-2; D is possibly TRBD1 (5 bases). The CDR3 spans 14 residues. With 7 bases removed from V and 0 bases from J, the gap between germline ends came to 13 bases. CDR1 is SGHDT, CDR2 YYEEEE, per germline. The CDR3 nucleotides read TGTGCCAGCGGCCGCGGGGGTGCTAACTATGGCTACACCTTC. Its protein product is CASGRGGANYGYTF.

On this clonotype: The junction departs from the called germline gene at one end, perhaps through a read error. The chain couples TRBV11-3 to TRBJ2-7; 10 bases align to TRBD1. Germline CDR1 SGHNT, CDR2 YENEEA. This CDR3 has 14 amino acids. In DNA, the CDR3 is TGTGCCAGCAGCTACCCTCCGGGACAGGGGCAGTGGGACTTC. It encodes CASSYPPGQGQWDF. Supplemented by reference TRBV11-3 and TRBJ2-7, the full variable domain reads EAGVVQSPRYKIIEKKQPVAFWCNPISGHNTLYWYLQNLGQGPELLIRYENEEAVDDSQLPKDRFSAERLKGVDSTLKIQPAELGDSAVYLCASSYPPGQGQWDFGPGTRLTVT.

Comment on this clonotype: The CDR3 does not close with the conserved phenylalanine or tryptophan, likely indicating a read error. This sequence joins TRBV7-9 and TRBJ1-2, with D unresolved. There are 16 residues in the CDR3. CDR1 and CDR2 from the germline V gene are SEHNR and FQNEAQ (reference sequence). The CDR3 DNA follows: TGTACCAGTAGCCCTTTAGGAGGATCACTTCCCTATGGCTACACCATC. Amino acid sequence: CTSSPLGGSLPYGYTI.

A remark on this clonotype: At one end the junction does not follow the germline gene, possibly because of a read error. The rearrangement uses TRBV4-1 and TRBJ2-7; 12 bases match TRBD2. Germline V gene data show CDR1 as MGHRA and CDR2 as YSYEKL. The CDR3 covers 15 residues. This CDR3 reads CASGQTTSGSYEQYF. CDR3 bases: TGCGCCAGCGGCCAAACGACTAGCGGGAGCTATGAGCAGTACTTC.

Of note for this clonotype: One junction end does not reproduce the germline sequence, and a read error may be involved. The chain links TRBV14 to TRBJ2-1; 11 nucleotides line up with TRBD2. CDR1 and CDR2 (germline): SGHDN, FVKESK. CDR3 length equals 16 residues. The CDR3 spells CVSSPPGLAEEYEQFF. In DNA, the CDR3 is TGTGTCAGCAGCCCTCCGGGACTAGCGGAAGAATATGAGCAGTTCTTC.

With respect to this clonotype: The CDR3 does not end in the conserved phenylalanine or tryptophan, so this is likely a read error. The chain carries TRBV10-3 and TRBJ2-4; weak D call: TRBD2 (5 bases). With 2 bases removed from V and 6 bases from J, the gap between germline ends came to 8 bases. The CDR3 covers 13 residues. Looked up from germline, CDR1 is ENHRY and CDR2 is SYGVKD. The CDR3 loop reads CAISEPTRNIQYI. CDR3 nucleotides: TGTGCCATCAGTGAGCCAACTAGAAACATTCAGTACATC.